This is a list of T cell receptor beta chains from one sample in a study of shared clonotypes between healthy human individuals. Only in-frame clones appear in the TCRdb table, and some are missing; sequencing was by immunoSEQ multiplex PCR. The sample holds about 820,000 clones, almost 95% seen once. Material for sequencing was naive CD8+ T cells sorted from blood. All receptors derive from a man aged 25 to 40 in good health. CDR3s include the opening cysteine and the closing phenylalanine or tryptophan.

v_call,j_call,cdr3_aa
TRBV6-4,TRBJ2-6,CASSEGTVGANVLTF
TRBV9,TRBJ1-1,CASSENQGKNTEAFF
TRBV7-9,TRBJ1-5,CASSLAFNQPQHF
TRBV6-5,TRBJ2-3,CASSYVMRDTQYF
TRBV2,TRBJ1-3,CASSDGADSGNTIYF
TRBV5-4,TRBJ2-1,CASRSGQSTYNEQFF
TRBV5-1,TRBJ1-3,CASSLFSQGAGNTIYF
TRBV19,TRBJ2-5,CASRRLAGAPETQYF
TRBV11-2,TRBJ2-2,CASSYDRRTGELFF
TRBV2,TRBJ2-7,CASSDRDSILAYEQYF
TRBV12-5,TRBJ2-7,CASATGLSYEQYF